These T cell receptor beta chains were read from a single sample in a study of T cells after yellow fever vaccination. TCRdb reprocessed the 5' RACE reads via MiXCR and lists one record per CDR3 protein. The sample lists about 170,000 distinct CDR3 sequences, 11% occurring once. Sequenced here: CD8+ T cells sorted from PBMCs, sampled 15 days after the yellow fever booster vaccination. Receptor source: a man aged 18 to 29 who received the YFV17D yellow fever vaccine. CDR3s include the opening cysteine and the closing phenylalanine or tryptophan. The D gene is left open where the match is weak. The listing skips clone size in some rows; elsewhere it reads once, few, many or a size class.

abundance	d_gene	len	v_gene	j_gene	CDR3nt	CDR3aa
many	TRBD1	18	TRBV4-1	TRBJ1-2	TGCGCCAGCAGCCAAGATCCGATGGGGGACAGAGGTACCTATGGCTACACCTTC	CASSQDPMGDRGTYGYTF
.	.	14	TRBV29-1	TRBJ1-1	TGCAGCGTTGTCTATGGTCTGGGGAACACTGAAGCTTTCTTT	CSVVYGLGNTEAFF
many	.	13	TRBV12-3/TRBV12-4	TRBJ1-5	TGTGCCAGCAGTTTAGGGATCAATCAGCCCCAGCATTTT	CASSLGINQPQHF
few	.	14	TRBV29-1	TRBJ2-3	TGCAGCGTTGATACTAGCCTTAGCACAGATACGCAGTATTTT	CSVDTSLSTDTQYF
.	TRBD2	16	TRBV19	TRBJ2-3	TGTGCCAGTAGTAACCTCCCAGCGGGGGGAACAGATACGCAGTATTTT	CASSNLPAGGTDTQYF
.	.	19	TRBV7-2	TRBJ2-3	TGTGCCAGCAGCGAAATCGGGGCTCTAGCAAACGGTAGCACAGATACGCAGTATTTT	CASSEIGALANGSTDTQYF
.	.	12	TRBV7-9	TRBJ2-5	TGTGCCAGCAGCCCGCGGCAAGAGACCCAGTACTTC	CASSPRQETQYF
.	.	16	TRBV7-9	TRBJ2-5	TGTGCCAGCAGCTTACGAGGGGGTAGGGTCCAAGAGACCCAGTACTTC	CASSLRGGRVQETQYF
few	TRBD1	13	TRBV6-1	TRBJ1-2	TGTGCCAGCCTGGGGGCAGGGGGCTATGGCTACACCTTC	CASLGAGGYGYTF
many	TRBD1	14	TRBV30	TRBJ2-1	TGTGCCTGGAGTCTAGGGACAGGGGTCAATGAGCAGTTCTTC	CAWSLGTGVNEQFF
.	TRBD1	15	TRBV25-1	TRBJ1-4	TGTGCCAGCGGGGGACAGGGTATGCCTAATGAAAAACTGTTTTTT	CASGGQGMPNEKLFF
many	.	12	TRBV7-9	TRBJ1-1	TGTGCCAGCAGCTTAGGCCCCACTGAAGCTTTCTTT	CASSLGPTEAFF
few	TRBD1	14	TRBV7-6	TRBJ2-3	TGTGCCAGCAGCCGACAGGGGGGCACAGATACGCAGTATTTT	CASSRQGGTDTQYF
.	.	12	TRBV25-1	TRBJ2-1	TGTGCCAGCAGTCAGTCTGAAATCGAGCAGTTCTTC	CASSQSEIEQFF
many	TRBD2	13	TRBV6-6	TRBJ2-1	TGTGCCAGCAGTCCGTCGGGGGGAAATGAGCAGTTCTTC	CASSPSGGNEQFF
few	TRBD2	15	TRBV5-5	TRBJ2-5	TGTGCCAGCAGCCTGACTAGCGGGGGGGCGGAGACCCAGTACTTC	CASSLTSGGAETQYF
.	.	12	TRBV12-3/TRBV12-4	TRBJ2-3	TGTGCCAGCAGGTTATACACAGATACGCAGTATTTT	CASRLYTDTQYF
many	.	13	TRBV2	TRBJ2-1	TGTGCCAGCACCCGGAGCTCCTACAATGAGCAGTTCTTC	CASTRSSYNEQFF
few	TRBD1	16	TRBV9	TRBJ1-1	TGTGCCAGCAGCCCTGGGACAGGGACATCGAACACTGAAGCTTTCTTT	CASSPGTGTSNTEAFF
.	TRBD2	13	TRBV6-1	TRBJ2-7	TGTGCCAGCATAGCGGGGGTCTCCTACGAGCAGTACTTC	CASIAGVSYEQYF
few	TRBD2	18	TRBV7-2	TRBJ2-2	TGTGCCAGCAGCTTAGCGCCCTTGGCGGGGGGGAACACCGGGGAGCTGTTTTTT	CASSLAPLAGGNTGELFF
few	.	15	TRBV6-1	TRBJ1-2	TGTGCCAGCAGGCGAACAAGGGGCCCTAACTATGGCTACACCTTC	CASRRTRGPNYGYTF
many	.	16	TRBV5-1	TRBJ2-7	TGCGCCAGCAGCTCCCGGGGGATGGGCCCCACCTACGAGCAGTACTTC	CASSSRGMGPTYEQYF
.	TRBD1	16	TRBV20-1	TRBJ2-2	TGCAGTGCTCGGTCCTACAGGGGGCCGGATGACGGGGAGCTGTTTTTT	CSARSYRGPDDGELFF
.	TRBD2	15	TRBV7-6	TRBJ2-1	TGTTCCAGCAGCCTCTGGACTAGCGGGGGCGATGAGCAGTTCTTC	CSSSLWTSGGDEQFF
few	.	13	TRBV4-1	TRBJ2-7	TGCGCCAGCAGCCAGTATATAGACTACGAGCAGTACTTC	CASSQYIDYEQYF
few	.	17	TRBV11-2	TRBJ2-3	TGTGCCAGCAGCTTAAGAGGGGGGACCCTCCACGGGGATACGCAGTATTTT	CASSLRGGTLHGDTQYF
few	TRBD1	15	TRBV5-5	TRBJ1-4	TGTGCCAGCCTGGACAGGGTTCGGCCTAATGAAAAACTGTTTTTT	CASLDRVRPNEKLFF
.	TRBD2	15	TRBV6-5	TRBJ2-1	TGTGCCAGCAGTTACGGCGGGGGGGGGCCCTACGAGCAGTTCTTC	CASSYGGGGPYEQFF
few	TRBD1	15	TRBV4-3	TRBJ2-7	TGCGCCAGCAGCCAAAGACAGGGGATCTCATACGAGCAGTACTTC	CASSQRQGISYEQYF
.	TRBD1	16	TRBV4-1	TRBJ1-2	TGCGCCAGCAGCCAAGTTTGGGACAGGGATGACTATGGCTACACCTTC	CASSQVWDRDDYGYTF
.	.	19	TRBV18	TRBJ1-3	TGTGCCAGCTCACCAACCTTCGGGACATCCCGGCCCTCTGGAAACACCATATATTTT	CASSPTFGTSRPSGNTIYF
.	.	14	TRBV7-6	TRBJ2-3	TGTGCCAGCAGCGTGTGGGGGGGCACAGATACGCAGTATTTT	CASSVWGGTDTQYF
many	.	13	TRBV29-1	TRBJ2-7	TGCAGCGTTGTGGGGGGACAAACCTACGAGCAGTACTTC	CSVVGGQTYEQYF
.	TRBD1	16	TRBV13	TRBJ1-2	TGTGCCAGCAGCTTAAAGACAGGGCGGGATAAGGGTGGCTACACCTTC	CASSLKTGRDKGGYTF
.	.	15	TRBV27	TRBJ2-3	TGTGCCAGCAGTTTAACTATTTCTAGCACAGATACGCAGTATTTT	CASSLTISSTDTQYF
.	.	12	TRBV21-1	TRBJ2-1	TGTGCCAGCAGCAACTACTTCAATGAGCAGTTCTTC	CASSNYFNEQFF
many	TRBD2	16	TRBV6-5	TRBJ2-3	TGTGCCAGCAGTTACTCTGCTAGCGGGGGGGAAGATACGCAGTATTTT	CASSYSASGGEDTQYF
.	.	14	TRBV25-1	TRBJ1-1	TGTGCCAGCAGTGAAGAAGGGAGGAACACTGAAGCTTTCTTT	CASSEEGRNTEAFF
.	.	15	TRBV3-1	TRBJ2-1	TGTGCCAGCAGCCGAGGTCGCTCCGCCTACAATGAGCAGTTCTTC	CASSRGRSAYNEQFF
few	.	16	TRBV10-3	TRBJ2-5	TGTGCCATCAGCCTAGGACAGTCCCCACAGGGAGAGACCCAGTACTTC	CAISLGQSPQGETQYF
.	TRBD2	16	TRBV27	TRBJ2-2	TGTGCCAGCAGTCCCTGGGTAGCGGGGGGGTCCGGGGAGCTGTTTTTT	CASSPWVAGGSGELFF
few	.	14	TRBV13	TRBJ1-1	TGTGCCAGCAGCTTAGCTCCACCCTTCACTGAAGCTTTCTTT	CASSLAPPFTEAFF
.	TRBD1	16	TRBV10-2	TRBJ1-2	TGCGCCAGCAGTGACCCGGGACGGGACAGGGGTGATGGCTACACCTTC	CASSDPGRDRGDGYTF
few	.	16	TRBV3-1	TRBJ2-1	TGTGCCAGCAGCCATTTACTAGAAATCTCCTACAATGAGCAGTTCTTC	CASSHLLEISYNEQFF
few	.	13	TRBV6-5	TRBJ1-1	TGTGCCGGATCGCAGGGGCCGAACACTGAAGCTTTCTTT	CAGSQGPNTEAFF